Below are 18 T cell receptor beta chains sequenced from a single sample in a study of blood T cell repertoires in COVID-19. Profiled with immunoSEQ multiplex PCR; TCRdb holds only in-frame clones, not every one. The table records 90,000 to 130,000 clones, about four fifths of them present only once. The sample taken for sequencing was peripheral blood. The receptors were sampled from a woman aged 70-85 years with acute or convalescent COVID-19.

The rearrangement uses TRBV5-1 and TRBJ2-1, with TRBD2 matching over 8 bases. The CDR3 covers 15 residues. Germline loops: CDR1 SGHRS, CDR2 YFSETQ. Trimming at V came to 1 base and at J to 4 bases, leaving 4 bases not matched to a gene. CDR3 nucleotide sequence: TGCGCCAGCAGCTTGCTCCAGCGGGAGTACAATGAGCAGTTCTTC. It is translated as CASSLLQREYNEQFF.

The chain couples TRBV23-1 to TRBJ2-7; 9 nucleotides line up with TRBD1. TRBV23-1 is designated an ORF whose function remains uncertain. The CDR3 contains 17 residues. Trimming at V came to 0 bases and at J to 0 bases, leaving 6 bases not matched to a gene. This CDR3 reads CASSQSSGTGSSYEQYV. CDR3 bases: TGCGCCAGCAGTCAATCTTCAGGGACAGGGAGCTCCTACGAGCAGTACGTC.

The V call is TRBV7-9, the J call TRBJ1-2; 11 bases line up with TRBD1. Per the germline V gene, CDR1 is SEHNR and CDR2 is FQNEAQ (reference sequence). The length of the CDR3 is 13 residues. V gave up 6 bases and J gave up 10 bases; unmatched junction bases: 7. The CDR3 is CASSWGQGDHYTF. The CDR3 DNA reads as TGTGCCAGCAGTTGGGGACAGGGGGACCACTACACCTTC.

The rearrangement links TRBV7-3 to TRBJ1-6, with TRBD1 matching over 9 bases. Trimming took 5 bases from V and 9 from J; bases not matched to a gene: 5. Germline V CDR1 and CDR2: SGHTA, FQGTGA. This CDR3 is built from 14 residues. The DNA of the CDR3 is TGTGCCAGCAGCGAGGGACAGGGTAGTTCACCCCTCCACTTT. Protein product: CASSEGQGSSPLHF.

The chain recombines TRBV19 with TRBJ2-2; perhaps TRBD1 as D (5 bases). This CDR3 has 16 residues. From germline, CDR1 is LNHDA and CDR2 SQIVND (reference sequence). The germline V and J ends were trimmed by 2 bases and 5 bases, with 15 bases remaining between them. CDR3 residues: CASSIILGVGTGELFF. In nucleotides, the CDR3 is TGTGCCAGTAGTATAATCCTAGGGGTCGGGACCGGGGAGCTGTTTTTT.

The rearrangement links TRBV19 to TRBJ2-6; weak D call: TRBD1 (6 bases). CDR3 size: 19 residues. CDR1 is LNHDA and CDR2 is SQIVND in the germline V gene (reference sequence). Trimming removed 11 bases from V and 0 bases from J, with 26 bases in between. CDR3 nucleotide sequence: TGTGCCTCCGTCCTACTGGGGACACTCTACAACTCTGGGGCCAACGTCCTGACTTTC. The encoded protein is CASVLLGTLYNSGANVLTF.

This clone was found a few times. The chain is built from TRBV27 and TRBJ2-2; TRBD1 matches at 7 bases. The CDR3 is made up of 16 amino acids. V dropped 4 bases and J dropped 5; count of bases not matched to a gene: 10. CDR1 MNHEY and CDR2 SMNVEV come from the germline V gene (reference sequence). The CDR3 loop is CASSSIPGTVTGELFF. CDR3 sequence (DNA): TGTGCCAGCAGTTCTATCCCCGGGACAGTTACCGGGGAGCTGTTTTTT.

The chain has TRBV28 and TRBJ1-2; D unresolved. V dropped 3 bases and J dropped 4 bases, with 15 bases sitting between them. CDR1 and CDR2 from the germline V gene are MDHEN and SYDVKM. This CDR3 contains 15 residues. The CDR3: CASSLGSEWGYGYTF. The CDR3 DNA sequence: TGTGCCAGCAGTTTGGGGAGTGAATGGGGCTATGGCTACACCTTC.

The chain links TRBV10-2 to TRBJ2-7, with D unclear. This CDR3 comprises 14 residues. The germline V gene has CDR1 WSHSY and CDR2 SAAADI. V lost 0 bases to trimming and J lost 5 bases, with 11 bases between them. The DNA for the CDR3 is TGCGCCAGCAGTGAGTCCCCTCCAGGTCACGAGCAGTACTTC. It codes for CASSESPPGHEQYF.

The DNA for the CDR3 is TGCGCCAGCAGTGAGTCAGGTAGAGGGAGAGGAGAAGAGACCCAGTACTTC. Translated: CASSESGRGRGEETQYF. V is TRBV10-2 and J is TRBJ2-5; TRBD2 is a possible D gene (5 bases). The CDR3 is 17 residues long. The germline V gene has CDR1 WSHSY and CDR2 SAAADI. The V end lost 0 bases, the J end lost 3 bases, and 17 bases lay between the germline ends.

This chain joins TRBV15 and TRBJ2-6; D is uncertain. V dropped 1 base and J dropped 0 bases, with 10 bases sitting between them. CDR1 is LNHNV, CDR2 YYDKDF, per germline (reference sequence). The CDR3 loop spans 17 amino acids. Here the CDR3 DNA reads TGTGCCACCAGCAGAGTGGCGGAGAACTCTGGGGCCAACGTCCTGACTTTC. Its protein product is CATSRVAENSGANVLTF.

This rearrangement joins TRBV7-8 to TRBJ1-5, with TRBD1 matching 8 bases. The V and J ends lost 6 bases and 4 bases, in that order; junction bases with no gene match: 5. CDR3 length equals 14 residues. Looked up from germline, CDR1 is SGHVS and CDR2 is FQNEAQ. The CDR3 loop reads CASRKDRVNQPQHF. CDR3 bases: TGTGCCAGCAGGAAGGACAGGGTAAATCAGCCCCAGCATTTT.

This chain uses TRBV5-1 with TRBJ2-2; 10 bases fit TRBD2. Germline assignment: CDR1 SGHRS and CDR2 YFSETQ. With V trimmed by 6 bases and J by 3 bases, 8 bases remained unmatched. The CDR3 runs to 16 residues. The CDR3 sequence is CASKRGGTSDTGELFF. CDR3 DNA sequence: TGCGCCAGCAAGCGGGGTGGGACTAGCGACACCGGGGAGCTGTTTTTT.

This clone was counted only a few times. The chain joins TRBV5-5 to TRBJ1-5; 9 bases are a match to TRBD1. From germline, CDR1 is SGHKS and CDR2 YYEKEE (reference sequence). Trimming took 4 bases from V and 6 from J; bases not matched to a gene: 8. This CDR3 is built from 15 residues. The CDR3 reads CASSTTGGAGQPQHF. In DNA, the CDR3 is TGTGCCAGCAGCACCACAGGGGGCGCCGGTCAGCCCCAGCATTTT.

The chain recombines TRBV6-2 or TRBV6-3 with TRBJ1-5; 9 bases line up with TRBD1. The CDR3 consists of 18 residues. Unmatched junction bases numbered 8, after V lost 2 bases and J lost 0 bases. The germline gives CDR1 MNHEY, CDR2 SVGEGT. The CDR3 DNA reads as TGTGCCAGCAGTTACAATACAGGGGGCTCTTATAGCAATCAGCCCCAGCATTTT. Its translation: CASSYNTGGSYSNQPQHF.

V gene TRBV6-5 combines with J gene TRBJ1-5; TRBD1 matches 11 bases. This CDR3 region has 15 residues. Germline CDR1 reads MNHEY; CDR2 reads SVGAGI. The ends lost 6 bases at V and 7 bases at J; junction bases unmatched: 8. The CDR3 nucleotides are TGTGCCAGCAGCCCGGGGGGACAGGGGGGCCAGCCCCAGCATTTT. This codes for CASSPGGQGGQPQHF.

This clone was seen once. The J gene is TRBJ2-1, the V gene TRBV5-4; 8 bases map to TRBD2. Per the germline V gene, CDR1 is SGHNT and CDR2 is YYREEE (reference sequence). The CDR3 length is 15 residues. Trimming removed 1 base from V and 5 bases from J; junction bases left unmatched: 5. CDR3 amino acids: CASSLPGGKNNEQFF. Written as DNA, the CDR3 is TGTGCCAGCAGCTTGCCGGGGGGGAAGAACAATGAGCAGTTCTTC.

Only one count was recorded for this clone. This chain joins TRBV19 and TRBJ2-2; 11 bases fit TRBD2. CDR3 length: 14 amino acids. After removal of 10 bases from V and 8 bases from J, the junction contained 9 bases not matched to a gene. Germline V lookup: CDR1 LNHDA, CDR2 SQIVND (reference sequence). CDR3: CATKTSGIPGELFF. The CDR3 coding sequence is TGTGCCACTAAGACTAGCGGGATTCCAGGGGAGCTGTTTTTT.